This entry features one T cell receptor (beta chain) sequence. Its cognate antigen is unknown. The data were produced by immunoSEQ multiplex PCR, yet TCRdb's version contains in-frame clones alone and is incomplete. The sample has over 45,000 clones, 85% to 90% seen once; the top ten hold less than 20%. CDR3 length equals 14 residues. V dropped 4 bases and J dropped 2 bases, with 15 bases sitting between them. CDR1 is GTSNPN, CDR2 SVGIG, per germline (reference sequence). This record belongs to a study of T cells in localized non-small cell lung cancer. The study's findings and limits: Without multi-region sequencing, intratumor heterogeneity could not be excluded. Greater T cell density in blood accompanied longer overall survival. Clonality peaked in uninvolved adjacent lung rather than tumor. Adjacent lung exhibited a median of about 50 among the 100 most abundant tumor clones.

V gene TRBV30 combines with J gene TRBJ2-7, with D perhaps TRBD1 (6 bases). The clonotype comes from a female donor with stage II lung adenocarcinoma. The source was PBMCs, collected before any cancer treatment. CDR3 loop: CAWNSRGPPYEQYF. The CDR3 nucleotides are TGTGCCTGGAACAGCAGGGGCCCCCCCTACGAGCAGTACTTC. Together with reference TRBV30 and TRBJ2-7, the CDR3 gives the full variable domain: SQTIHQWPATLVQPVGSPLSLECTVEGTSNPNLYWYRQAAGRGLQLLFYSVGIGQISSEVPQNLSASRPQDRQFILSSKKLLLSDSGFYLCAWNSRGPPYEQYFGPGTRLTVT.